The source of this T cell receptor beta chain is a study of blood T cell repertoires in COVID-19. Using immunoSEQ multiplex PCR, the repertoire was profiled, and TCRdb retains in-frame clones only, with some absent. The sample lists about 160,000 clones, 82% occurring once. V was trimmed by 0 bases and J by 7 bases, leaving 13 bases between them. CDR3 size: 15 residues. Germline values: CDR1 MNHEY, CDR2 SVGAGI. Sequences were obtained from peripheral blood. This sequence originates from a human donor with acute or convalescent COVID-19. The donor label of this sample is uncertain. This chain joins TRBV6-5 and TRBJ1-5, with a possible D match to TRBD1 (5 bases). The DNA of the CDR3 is TGTGCCAGCAGTTACTCGAGAGCCTCAGGGCAGCCCCAGCATTTT. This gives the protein CASSYSRASGQPQHF.